Presented here are 19 T cell receptor beta chains from one specimen sequenced in a study of T cells in Graves' hyperthyroidism and ophthalmopathy. Amplification of TCR beta CDR3 regions was performed using RNA transcripts as template. When the TCR CDR3 underwent first-round RT-PCR, the HTBI primer set was used. TCRdb recomputed calls from the multiplex PCR reads with MiXCR, one row per CDR3 protein. The sample yields some 500,000 distinct CDR3 sequences, 13% to 15% seen once. The material sequenced was blood. The receptors originated from a woman younger than 35 with Graves' hyperthyroidism.

This clonotype was counted at least ten times. This chain joins TRBV20-1 and TRBJ2-1, with TRBD2 matching 8 bases. Germline V lookup: CDR1 DFQATT, CDR2 SNEGSKA (reference sequence). The CDR3 loop spans 16 amino acids. V gave up 0 bases and J gave up 2 bases; unmatched junction bases: 6. CDR3 bases: TGCAGTGCTAGAGATCCGAGCGGGAGTGCCTACAATGAGCAGTTCTTC. Its protein is CSARDPSGSAYNEQFF.

Comments on this clonotype: A much bigger clone sits one base away, suggesting this may be a read error. The V call is TRBV6-2 or TRBV6-3, the J call TRBJ2-5, with D possibly matching TRBD1 (6 bases). This CDR3 has 15 residues. Germline CDR1 and CDR2: MNHEY and SVGEGT. For the CDR3, the DNA is TGTGCCAGCAGTTATCGACAGGCCCGCCAAGAGGCCCAGTACTTC. The encoded protein is CASSYRQARQEAQYF.

This clonotype was seen repeatedly, ten times or more. The gene calls are TRBV20-1 and TRBJ2-2; 9 bases agree with TRBD2. Germline V lookup: CDR1 DFQATT, CDR2 SNEGSKA (reference sequence). The CDR3 length is 19 residues. With V trimmed by 0 bases and J by 6 bases, 17 bases remained unmatched. CDR3 protein: CSARDYRLAGLSRAGELFF. Here the CDR3 DNA reads TGCAGTGCTAGAGATTATCGGCTAGCGGGACTATCAAGGGCCGGGGAGCTGTTTTTT.

The gene calls are TRBV20-1 and TRBJ1-2; D might be TRBD1 (6 bases). This CDR3 spans 14 amino acids. Trimming pared 6 bases from V and 4 bases from J, leaving 18 bases between. Germline loops: CDR1 DFQATT, CDR2 SNEGSKA (reference sequence). Here the CDR3 reads CSAAGDATTYGYTF. The CDR3 bases are TGCAGTGCCGCAGGGGACGCTACTACCTATGGCTACACCTTC.

This clonotype was seen ten or more times. The chain combines TRBV5-1 with TRBJ2-2, with D possibly TRBD2 on 6 matching bases. The CDR3 length is 17 residues. The V and J ends lost 4 bases and 6 bases respectively, with 22 bases between them. Germline V gene sequence: CDR1 SGHRS, CDR2 YFSETQ. CDR3 nucleotide sequence: TGCGCCAGCAGCCTGGAAGGAGGGGCGCTAAGCTCCGGGGAGCTGTTTTTT. Translated, it gives CASSLEGGALSSGELFF.

This clonotype was recorded many times. The chain carries TRBV6-1 and TRBJ2-7, with TRBD2 matching 9 bases. CDR3 length equals 14 residues. The germline gives CDR1 MNHNS, CDR2 SASEGT. J gave up 5 bases and V 7 bases, and 9 bases lay outside the gene matches. CDR3 nucleotide sequence: TGTGCCAGCACGCGGGGGGGGGCGAGGCACGAGCAGTACTTC. This gives the protein CASTRGGARHEQYF.

In its sample, this clonotype was seen many times. The gene calls are TRBV6-1 and TRBJ1-5; 7 bases map to TRBD1. Germline CDR1 reads MNHNS; CDR2 reads SASEGT. The CDR3 covers 15 residues. Trimming cost V 10 bases and J 0 bases; bases outside gene matches: 9. CDR3 amino acids: CATTLQGLSNQPQHF. CDR3 bases: TGTGCCACAACCCTACAGGGGCTTAGCAATCAGCCCCAGCATTTT.

This clonotype was seen at least ten times. V is TRBV12-3 or TRBV12-4 and J is TRBJ2-3, with D possibly being TRBD1 (5 bases). This CDR3 is built from 15 residues. Trimming stripped 8 bases from V and 2 bases from J, with 17 bases between. CDR3 region: CASGALDTLTDTQYF. CDR3 coding DNA: TGTGCCAGCGGTGCCTTGGACACCCTCACAGATACGCAGTATTTT.

The chain joins TRBV19 to TRBJ1-1; a possible D gene is TRBD1 (5 bases). CDR3 length: 15 residues. Germline values: CDR1 LNHDA, CDR2 SQIVND (reference sequence). V shed 9 bases and J shed 3 bases, with 20 bases lying between them. The CDR3 here is CASMGRGAWDTEAFF. CDR3 nucleotides: TGTGCCAGCATGGGAAGGGGCGCGTGGGACACTGAAGCTTTCTTT.

This clonotype is a singleton in its sample. The chain uses TRBV6-2 or TRBV6-3 and TRBJ1-2; 7 nucleotides agree with TRBD1. V was pared by 0 bases and J by 1 base, with 2 bases of the junction left unmatched. The CDR3 length is 15 residues. Germline V gene sequence: CDR1 MNHEY, CDR2 SVGEGT. CDR3 region: CASSYSGGLNYGYTF. Written as DNA, the CDR3 is TGTGCCAGCAGTTACTCAGGGGGCCTTAACTATGGCTACACCTTC.

The rearrangement joins TRBV18 to TRBJ1-1; possible D gene TRBD1, 5 bases. Germline CDR1 KGHSH, CDR2 LQKENI. Trimming took off 6 bases at V and 4 bases at J, with 18 bases between the two ends. The CDR3 has 15 residues. The CDR3 here is CASSPGGKGTTEAFF. CDR3 coding DNA: TGTGCCAGCTCCCCCGGGGGTAAGGGGACCACTGAAGCTTTCTTT.

The chain has TRBV7-9 and TRBJ1-1, with 7 bases aligning to TRBD1. Germline V gene lookup returns CDR1 SEHNR and CDR2 FQNEAQ (reference sequence). Unmatched junction bases numbered 12, after V lost 5 bases and J lost 3 bases. This CDR3 is built from 16 residues. CDR3 region: CASSPGFTGEDTEAFF. In nucleotides, the CDR3 is TGTGCCAGCAGCCCCGGCTTTACAGGGGAGGACACTGAAGCTTTCTTT.

The sample holds many counts of this clonotype. The chain carries TRBV24-1 and TRBJ2-5, with 14 positions matching TRBD2. Per germline, CDR1 KGHDR and CDR2 SFDVKD. The V gene end was trimmed by 4 bases and the J gene end by 5 bases; junction bases not matched to a gene: 5. The CDR3 runs 16 residues. The CDR3 DNA sequence: TGTGCCACCAGTGAAGGGACTAGCGGGAGTTTGGAGACCCAGTACTTC. Its translation: CATSEGTSGSLETQYF.

This clonotype has ten or more counts. The CDR3 nucleotides read TGCAGCGTTGTAACAACTGAAGCTTTCTTT. Translating it yields CSVVTTEAFF. V gene TRBV29-1 combines with J gene TRBJ1-1; D gene ambiguous. The V end lost 4 bases, the J end lost 5 bases, and 5 bases lay between the germline ends. In germline, CDR1 is SQVTM, CDR2 ANQGSEA. The CDR3 totals 10 residues.

This clonotype was found many times. This sequence joins TRBV20-1 and TRBJ2-7; tentative D call: TRBD2 (6 bases). Trimming took 2 bases from V and 1 from J, leaving 12 bases between them. The CDR3 runs 14 residues. The germline gives CDR1 DFQATT, CDR2 SNEGSKA (reference sequence). The CDR3 region is CSARSASESYEQYF. The CDR3 region has the DNA TGCAGTGCTAGATCGGCTAGCGAATCCTACGAGCAGTACTTC.

J is TRBJ2-3 and V is TRBV30; no definite D call. V was trimmed by 2 bases and J by 6 bases, leaving 9 bases between them. The CDR3 is made up of 12 amino acids. Germline V gene data show CDR1 as GTSNPN and CDR2 as SVGIG (reference sequence). CDR3 in amino acids: CAWSLSPDTQYF. The DNA of the CDR3 is TGTGCCTGGAGTTTGTCGCCTGATACGCAGTATTTT.

This clonotype turned up a few times. In DNA, the CDR3 is TGTGCCAGCAGGAGTCCCGAGTGGAACACTGAAGCTTTCTTT. It is translated as CASRSPEWNTEAFF. This rearrangement joins TRBV25-1 to TRBJ1-1, with D hard to call. The CDR3 sequence is 14 residues long. CDR1 and CDR2 (germline): MGHDK, SYGVNS. V lost 6 bases to trimming and J lost 1 base, with 12 bases between them.

This clonotype has at least ten counts. This rearrangement joins TRBV10-3 to TRBJ2-7; 9 nucleotides match TRBD2. The CDR3 contains 13 residues. Germline lookup yields CDR1 ENHRY and CDR2 SYGVKD. Losses at the gene ends were 3 bases for V and 4 bases for J; bases not matched to a gene: 1. The CDR3 is CAISDLAGYEQYV. For the CDR3, the DNA is TGTGCCATCAGTGACCTAGCGGGATACGAGCAGTACGTC.

Concerning this clonotype: It may be a read error: a sequence one base away is much more abundant. The rearrangement joins TRBV15 to TRBJ2-5; no firm D call. This CDR3 has 14 residues. CDR1 and CDR2 (germline): LNHNV, YYDKDF (reference sequence). Written as DNA, the CDR3 is TGTGTCACCAGCAGAGAAGGGCAGCAAGAGACCCAGTACTTC. Its protein is CVTSREGQQETQYF.